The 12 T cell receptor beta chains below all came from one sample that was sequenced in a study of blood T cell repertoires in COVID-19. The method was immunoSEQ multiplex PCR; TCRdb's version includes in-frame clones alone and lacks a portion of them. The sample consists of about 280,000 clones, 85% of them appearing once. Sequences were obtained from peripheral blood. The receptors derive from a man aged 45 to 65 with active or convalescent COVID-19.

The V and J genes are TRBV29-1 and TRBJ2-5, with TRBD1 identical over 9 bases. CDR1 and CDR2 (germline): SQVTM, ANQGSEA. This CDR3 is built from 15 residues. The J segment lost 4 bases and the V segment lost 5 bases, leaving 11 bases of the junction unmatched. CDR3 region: CSVKLQGAIRETQYF. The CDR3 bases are TGCAGCGTTAAGCTACAGGGGGCTATTAGAGAGACCCAGTACTTC.

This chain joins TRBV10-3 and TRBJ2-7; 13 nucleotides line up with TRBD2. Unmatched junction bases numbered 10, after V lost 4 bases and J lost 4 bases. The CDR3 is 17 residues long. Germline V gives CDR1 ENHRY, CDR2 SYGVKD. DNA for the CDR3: TGTGCCATCAGTGGGACTAGCGGGAGAAAGGGGGGATACGAGCAGTACTTC. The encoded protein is CAISGTSGRKGGYEQYF.

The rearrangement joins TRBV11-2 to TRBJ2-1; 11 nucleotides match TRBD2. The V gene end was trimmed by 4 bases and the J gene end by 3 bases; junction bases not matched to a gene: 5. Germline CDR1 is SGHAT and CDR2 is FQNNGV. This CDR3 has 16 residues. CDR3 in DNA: TGTGCCAGCAGCTCCTCCGGGACTAGCGGCTACAATGAGCAGTTCTTC. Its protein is CASSSSGTSGYNEQFF.

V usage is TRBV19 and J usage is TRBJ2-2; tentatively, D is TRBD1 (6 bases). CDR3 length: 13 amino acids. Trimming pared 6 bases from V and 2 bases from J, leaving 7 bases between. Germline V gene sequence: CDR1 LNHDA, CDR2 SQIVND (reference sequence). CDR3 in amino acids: CASRGTNTGELFF. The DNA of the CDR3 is TGTGCCAGTAGGGGGACAAACACCGGGGAGCTGTTTTTT.

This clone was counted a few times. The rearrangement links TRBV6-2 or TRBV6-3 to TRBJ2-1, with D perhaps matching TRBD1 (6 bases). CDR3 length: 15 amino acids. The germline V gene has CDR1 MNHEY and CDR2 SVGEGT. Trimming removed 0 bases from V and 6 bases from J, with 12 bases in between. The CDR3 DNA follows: TGTGCCAGCAGTTACTCCCATGGACAGAGCAATGAGCAGTTCTTC. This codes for CASSYSHGQSNEQFF.

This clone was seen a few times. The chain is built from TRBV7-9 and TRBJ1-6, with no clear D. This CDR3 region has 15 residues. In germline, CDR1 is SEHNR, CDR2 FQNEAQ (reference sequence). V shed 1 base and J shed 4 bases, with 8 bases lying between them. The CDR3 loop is CASSLEGGYNSPLHF. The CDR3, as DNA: TGTGCCAGCAGCTTAGAAGGAGGATATAATTCACCCCTCCACTTT.

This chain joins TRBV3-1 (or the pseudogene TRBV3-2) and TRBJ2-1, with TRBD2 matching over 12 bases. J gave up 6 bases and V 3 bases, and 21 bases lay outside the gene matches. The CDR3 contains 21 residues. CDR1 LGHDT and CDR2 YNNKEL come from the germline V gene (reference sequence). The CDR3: CASSQGATSGSLPAFVNEQFF. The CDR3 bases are TGTGCCAGCAGCCAGGGTGCGACTAGCGGGAGCCTCCCGGCGTTTGTCAATGAGCAGTTCTTC.

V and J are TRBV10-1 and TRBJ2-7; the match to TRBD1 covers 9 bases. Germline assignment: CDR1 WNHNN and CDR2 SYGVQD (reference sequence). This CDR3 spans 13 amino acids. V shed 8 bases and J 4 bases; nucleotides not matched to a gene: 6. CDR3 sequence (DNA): TGCGCCAGCGGGGGGACAGGGTGGTACGAGCAGTACTTC. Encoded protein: CASGGTGWYEQYF.

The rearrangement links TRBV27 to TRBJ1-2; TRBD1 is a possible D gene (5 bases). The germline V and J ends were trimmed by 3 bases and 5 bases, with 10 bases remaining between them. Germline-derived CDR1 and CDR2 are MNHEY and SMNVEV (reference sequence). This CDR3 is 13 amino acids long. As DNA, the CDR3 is TGTGCCAGCAGTTTTGCAGGGCATTATGGCTACACCTTC. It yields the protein CASSFAGHYGYTF.

The chain's CDR3 is CSASFPGGTEAFF. The CDR3 DNA reads as TGCAGTGCTAGTTTTCCGGGGGGCACTGAAGCTTTCTTT. V and J are TRBV20-1 and TRBJ1-1; TRBD1 is a possible D gene (5 bases). The CDR3 is made up of 13 amino acids. Germline V gene lookup returns CDR1 DFQATT and CDR2 SNEGSKA (reference sequence). V lost 3 bases and J lost 4, with 12 bases in between.

For the CDR3, the DNA is TGTGCCAGCAGCTATGGCGGGCAAGAGACCCAGTACTTC. Protein: CASSYGGQETQYF. The chain links TRBV5-8 to TRBJ2-5, with D possibly matching TRBD2 (5 bases). V shed 3 bases and J shed 2 bases, with 8 bases lying between them. The CDR3 is 13 amino acids. From germline, CDR1 is SGHTS and CDR2 YDEGEE. Looking up the rest from reference TRBV5-8 and TRBJ2-5 gives the full variable domain: EAGVTQSPTHLIKTRGQQATLRCSPISGHTSVYWYQQALGLGLQFLLWYDEGEERNRGNFPPRFSGRQFPNYSSELNVNALELEDSALYLCASSYGGQETQYFGPGTRLLVL.

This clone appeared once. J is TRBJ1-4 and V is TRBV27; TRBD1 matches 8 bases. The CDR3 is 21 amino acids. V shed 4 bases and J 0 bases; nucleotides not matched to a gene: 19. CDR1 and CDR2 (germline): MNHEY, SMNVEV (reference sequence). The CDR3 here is CASSSVSLYRDRKPTNEKLFF. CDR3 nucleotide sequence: TGTGCCAGCAGTTCTGTTAGCTTATACCGGGACAGGAAACCAACTAATGAAAAACTGTTTTTT.